This record looks at one TCR beta chain sequence and its context. This record belongs to a study of high-grade serous ovarian cancer treatment subgroups. Assay used: immunoSEQ multiplex PCR; TCRdb lists only in-frame clones, some missing. The sample includes just under 2,500 clones, around 79% of them seen just once. Tumor samples were obtained before definitive surgery or chemotherapy. The sequence came from a human donor with high-grade serous ovarian cancer. The sequenced material came from tumor tissue.

The CDR3 here is CASSYDSEQYF. In DNA, the CDR3 is TGTGCCAGCAGTTATGACTCCGAGCAGTACTTC. This chain links TRBV2 with TRBJ2-7; D is ambiguous. Trimming removed 5 bases from V and 6 bases from J, with 8 bases in between. The CDR3 has 11 amino acids. Germline lookup yields CDR1 SNHLY and CDR2 FYNNEI.